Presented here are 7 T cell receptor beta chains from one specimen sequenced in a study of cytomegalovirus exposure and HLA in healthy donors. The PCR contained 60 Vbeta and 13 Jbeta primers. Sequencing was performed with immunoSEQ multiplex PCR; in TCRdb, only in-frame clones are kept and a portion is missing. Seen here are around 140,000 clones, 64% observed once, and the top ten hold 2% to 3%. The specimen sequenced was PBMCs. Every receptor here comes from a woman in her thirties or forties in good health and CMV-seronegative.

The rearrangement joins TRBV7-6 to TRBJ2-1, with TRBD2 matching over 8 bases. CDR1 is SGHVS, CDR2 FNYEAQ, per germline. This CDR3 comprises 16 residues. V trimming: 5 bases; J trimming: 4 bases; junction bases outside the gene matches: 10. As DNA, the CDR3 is TGTGCCAGCAGCGCCCAGATAAGCGGGGGATACAATGAGCAGTTCTTC. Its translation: CASSAQISGGYNEQFF.

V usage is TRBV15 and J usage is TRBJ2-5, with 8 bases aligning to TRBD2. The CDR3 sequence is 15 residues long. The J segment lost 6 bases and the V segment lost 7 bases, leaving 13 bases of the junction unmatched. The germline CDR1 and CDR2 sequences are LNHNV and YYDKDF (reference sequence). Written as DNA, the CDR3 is TGTGCCACCAAGGACAGCGGGGGCCCCCGGAAGACCCAGTACTTC. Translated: CATKDSGGPRKTQYF.

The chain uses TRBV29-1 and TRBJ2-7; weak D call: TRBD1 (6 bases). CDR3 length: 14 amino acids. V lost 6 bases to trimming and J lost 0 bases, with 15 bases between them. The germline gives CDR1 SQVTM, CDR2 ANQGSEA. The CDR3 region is CSVGTGTPSYEQYF. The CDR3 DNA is TGCAGCGTGGGTACCGGGACACCCTCCTACGAGCAGTACTTC.

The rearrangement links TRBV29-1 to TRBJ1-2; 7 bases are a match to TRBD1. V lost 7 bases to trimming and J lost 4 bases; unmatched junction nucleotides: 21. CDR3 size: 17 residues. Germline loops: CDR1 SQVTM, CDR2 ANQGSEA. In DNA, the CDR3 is TGCAGCGCTAAGGCCCGTAGTAGGGGGCAAGGAGGCTATGGCTACACCTTC. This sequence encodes CSAKARSRGQGGYGYTF.

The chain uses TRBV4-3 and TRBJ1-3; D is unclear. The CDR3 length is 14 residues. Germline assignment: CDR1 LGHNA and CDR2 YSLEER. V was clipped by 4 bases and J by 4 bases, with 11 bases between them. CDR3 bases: TGCGCCAGCAGCCCCTCGGTAACGGGAAACACCATATATTTT. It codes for CASSPSVTGNTIYF.

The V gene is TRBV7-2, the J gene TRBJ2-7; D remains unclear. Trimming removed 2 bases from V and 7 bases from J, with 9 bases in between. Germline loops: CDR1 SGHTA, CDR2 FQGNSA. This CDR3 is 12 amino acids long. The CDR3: CASSLNYREQYF. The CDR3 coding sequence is TGTGCCAGCAGCTTAAACTATCGGGAGCAGTACTTC. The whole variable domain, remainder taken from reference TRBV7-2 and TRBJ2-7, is GAGVSQSPSNKVTEKGKDVELRCDPISGHTALYWYRQSLGQGLEFLIYFQGNSAPDKSGLPSDRFSAERTGGSVSTLTIQRTQQEDSAVYLCASSLNYREQYFGPGTRLTVT.

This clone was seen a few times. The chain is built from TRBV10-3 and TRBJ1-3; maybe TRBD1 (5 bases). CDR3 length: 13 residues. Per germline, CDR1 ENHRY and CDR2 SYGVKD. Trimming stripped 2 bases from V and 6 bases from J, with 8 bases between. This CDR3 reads CAISETGKNTIYF. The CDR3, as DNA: TGTGCCATCAGTGAGACAGGAAAAAACACCATATATTTT.